The clone carrying this T cell receptor (beta chain) was detected ten times or more. Its specificity is unknown. This sample was included in a study of T cell repertoires in cytomegalovirus infection. Across the whole study: A matching HLA type, together with CMV infection, was signaled by public TCR beta signatures. Notes on the study in general: Accumulated public TCR beta family frequency recognized individuals carrying CMV together with the relevant HLA. HLA-C-restricted TCR beta clonotypes specific for CMV led the ex vivo response.

Using its own MiXCR run on the reads, TCRdb lists one record per CDR3 protein. The data contain 300,000 to 400,000 distinct CDR3 sequences, less than 20% of them singletons. V lost 5 bases, J lost 2 bases, and 16 bases lay in between. CDR3 length: 15 amino acids. Germline V gene data show CDR1 as SGHVS and CDR2 as FQNEAQ. Sequenced material: PBMCs. The TCR originated in a human donor in good health (CMV status not recorded). Some clones in this sample may be carry-over from other donors' samples. The V call is TRBV7-8, the J call TRBJ2-7; the D gene is possibly TRBD2 (6 bases). The CDR3 nucleotides read TGTGCCAGCAGCCTAAGGCGGGTAGCGGCCTACGAGCAGTACTTC. Translated, it gives CASSLRRVAAYEQYF.